This TCR beta chain emerged from a study of PD-1 blockade in classical Hodgkin lymphoma. Whole-study results and caveats: It was reported that newly diagnosed patients had less baseline TCR diversity than healthy donors. Undefined causes, possibly disease activity or prior therapy, underlie the repertoire differences.

As for time point: newly diagnosed, previously untreated cHL patient sample. The authors enriched CD8+ T cells from thawed PBMCs via magnetic negative selection. As a comparison, the study used PBMCs from newly diagnosed, untreated classical Hodgkin lymphoma. Some clones are missing from TCRdb's copy, which holds only in-frame ones; the method was immunoSEQ multiplex PCR. The sample records 14,000 to 15,000 clones, about 89% being singletons. This clone was observed once. As yet, its antigen is unknown. This TCR was sampled from a human donor with classical Hodgkin lymphoma. Specimen: CD8+ T cells from blood.

CDR3 sequence (DNA): TGTGCCAGCAGCCCCCGTTACGAGCAGTTCTTC. Translation: CASSPRYEQFF. The J gene is TRBJ2-1, the V gene TRBV6-1, with no clear D. Germline V gene lookup returns CDR1 MNHNS and CDR2 SASEGT. Trimming pared 6 bases from V and 10 bases from J, leaving 10 bases between. This CDR3 comprises 11 residues.